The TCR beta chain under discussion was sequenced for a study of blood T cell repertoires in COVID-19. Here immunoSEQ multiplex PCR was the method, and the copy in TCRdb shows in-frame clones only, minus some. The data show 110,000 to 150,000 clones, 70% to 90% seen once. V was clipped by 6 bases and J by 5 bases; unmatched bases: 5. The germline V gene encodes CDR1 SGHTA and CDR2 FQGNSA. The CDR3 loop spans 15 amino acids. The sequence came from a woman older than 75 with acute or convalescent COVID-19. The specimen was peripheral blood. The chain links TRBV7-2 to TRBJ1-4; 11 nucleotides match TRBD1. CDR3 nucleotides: TGTGCCAGCAGACCGGACAGGGGGCCGAATGAAAAACTGTTTTTT. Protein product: CASRPDRGPNEKLFF. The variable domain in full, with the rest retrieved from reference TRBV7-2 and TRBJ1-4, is GAGVSQSPSNKVTEKGKDVELRCDPISGHTALYWYRQSLGQGLEFLIYFQGNSAPDKSGLPSDRFSAERTGGSVSTLTIQRTQQEDSAVYLCASRPDRGPNEKLFFGSGTQLSVL.